The next 24 T cell receptor beta chains were all read from a single sample in a study of monozygotic twins with inflammatory bowel disease. TCRdb reprocessed the 5' RACE reads; each CDR3 protein has one entry and no DNA is given. Its listing shows some 150,000 distinct CDR3 sequences. The specimen sequenced was blood. The origin of the receptors is a human donor with ulcerative colitis or Crohn's disease, or a healthy co-twin of an affected twin (not recorded which).

The genes are TRBV10-3 and TRBJ2-1. CDR3 size: 14 residues. Germline CDR1 ENHRY, CDR2 SYGVKD. CDR3: CAISESTDGAWQFF.

This rearrangement joins TRBV20-1 to TRBJ2-1; the D call from TCRdb, TRBD2, cannot be confirmed without DNA. CDR3 length: 12 amino acids. CDR1 and CDR2 (germline): DFQATT, SNEGSKA (reference sequence). CDR3 protein: CSAFSGRYEQFF.

This rearrangement joins TRBV5-4 to TRBJ1-6; TCRdb proposes TRBD1, but this gene call is untestable without DNA. CDR3 size: 14 residues. Germline CDR1 SGHNT, CDR2 YYREEE (reference sequence). CDR3 residues: CASSSGTANSPLHF.

The chain employs TRBV20-1 and TRBJ2-3; TCRdb picks TRBD2, but there is no DNA to check that call. Germline CDR1 reads DFQATT; CDR2 reads SNEGSKA (reference sequence). The CDR3 spans 15 residues. The CDR3 sequence is CSARAAGLGVDTQYF.

The chain recombines TRBV20-1 with TRBJ2-1; the D gene TCRdb calls, TRBD2, cannot be checked with no DNA. CDR1 DFQATT and CDR2 SNEGSKA come from the germline V gene (reference sequence). The CDR3 contains 16 residues. The CDR3 loop reads CSARDASGSMNNEQFF.

The chain couples TRBV12-3 or TRBV12-4 to TRBJ2-5; the TRBD1 assignment by TCRdb is unverifiable without DNA. This CDR3 spans 13 amino acids. CDR3 loop: CASSQQGRETQYF.

The V call is TRBV12-3 or TRBV12-4, the J call TRBJ1-2; lacking DNA, the TRBD1 call made by TCRdb goes unchecked. CDR3 size: 12 residues. The CDR3 reads CASSLTGFGYTF.

The V gene is TRBV5-4, the J gene TRBJ2-2; TCRdb selects TRBD2, and the lack of DNA leaves this call unchecked. The CDR3 has 19 amino acids. Germline V CDR1 and CDR2: SGHNT, YYREEE (reference sequence). CDR3 loop: CASSSFLASGGLNTGELFF.

The genes are TRBV6-1 and TRBJ2-5; TCRdb outputs TRBD1, but without DNA this stays unchecked. Germline values: CDR1 MNHNS, CDR2 SASEGT. The CDR3 totals 14 residues. This chain's CDR3 is CASSSARGLETQYF.

V usage is TRBV5-1 and J usage is TRBJ1-2; TCRdb gives TRBD1 as the D gene, but with no DNA this cannot be confirmed. CDR3 length: 16 residues. Germline V gene data show CDR1 as SGHRS and CDR2 as YFSETQ. The CDR3 protein is CASSLAPDRAWDGYTF. Full variable domain (rest looked up from reference TRBV5-1 and TRBJ1-2): KAGVTQTPRYLIKTRGQQVTLSCSPISGHRSVSWYQQTPGQGLQFLFEYFSETQRNKGNFPGRFSGRQFSNSRSEMNVSTLELGDSALYLCASSLAPDRAWDGYTFGSGTRLTVV.

The CDR3 spells CASSSHPGTGDYGYTF. This chain uses TRBV5-1 with TRBJ1-2; TCRdb lists TRBD1, though no DNA is available to test this call. This CDR3 has 16 residues. Germline CDR1 is SGHRS and CDR2 is YFSETQ.

The J gene is TRBJ2-1, the V gene TRBV7-6. There are 15 residues in the CDR3. Germline V CDR1 and CDR2: SGHVS, FNYEAQ. The CDR3 sequence is CASSQSGRYNNEQFF.

This chain's CDR3 is CASSFSSGSGDEQFF. The chain joins TRBV5-4 to TRBJ2-1; TCRdb gives TRBD2 as the D gene, but with no DNA this cannot be confirmed. The CDR3 covers 15 residues. Germline CDR1 SGHNT, CDR2 YYREEE (reference sequence).

The CDR3 sequence: CASSFQRANEQFF. This chain connects TRBV7-3 to TRBJ2-1. The CDR3 loop spans 13 amino acids. Looked up from germline, CDR1 is SGHTA and CDR2 is FQGTGA.

The chain couples TRBV27 to TRBJ1-5. CDR3 length equals 15 residues. Germline assignment: CDR1 MNHEY and CDR2 SMNVEV (reference sequence). The CDR3 reads CASSYSGRNNQPQHF.

The V gene is TRBV28, the J gene TRBJ1-1; TCRdb outputs TRBD1, but without DNA this stays unchecked. Germline V gene lookup returns CDR1 MDHEN and CDR2 SYDVKM. CDR3 length: 16 amino acids. The CDR3: CASSFALVGAGSEAFF.

This CDR3 reads CASSLRGESYNEQFF. This chain joins TRBV5-8 and TRBJ2-1; the D gene TCRdb calls, TRBD1, cannot be checked with no DNA. Germline assignment: CDR1 SGHTS and CDR2 YDEGEE. This CDR3 spans 15 amino acids.

This chain connects TRBV5-1 to TRBJ1-4; TCRdb selects TRBD1, and the lack of DNA leaves this call unchecked. This CDR3 is built from 15 residues. Germline CDR1 is SGHRS and CDR2 is YFSETQ. CDR3: CASSLMGHLNEKLFF.

The rearrangement joins TRBV19 to TRBJ1-1. The CDR3 is 13 residues long. Germline V CDR1 and CDR2: LNHDA, SQIVND (reference sequence). CDR3 sequence: CASSAKANTEAFF.

The V gene is TRBV9, the J gene TRBJ2-5; the D call from TCRdb, TRBD2, cannot be confirmed without DNA. The CDR3 is 15 residues long. Germline CDR1 reads SGDLS; CDR2 reads YYNGEE. This CDR3 is CASSPGASGTFDQYF.

The CDR3: CASSGQMITEAFF. The V call is TRBV6-1, the J call TRBJ1-1. The CDR3 spans 13 residues. Germline values: CDR1 MNHNS, CDR2 SASEGT.

This rearrangement joins TRBV20-1 to TRBJ1-5; TCRdb's D gene call, TRBD1, goes unchecked for lack of DNA. Germline V CDR1 and CDR2: DFQATT, SNEGSKA (reference sequence). The CDR3 spans 14 residues. CDR3 sequence: CSASRTGPDQPQHF.

The rearrangement uses TRBV4-1 and TRBJ1-3. Germline V gene sequence: CDR1 MGHRA, CDR2 YSYEKL. The CDR3 runs 14 residues. The chain's CDR3 is CASSQDGPGNTIYF.

The genes are TRBV2 and TRBJ2-1; TCRdb lists TRBD2, though no DNA is available to test this call. Germline CDR1 is SNHLY and CDR2 is FYNNEI. The length of the CDR3 is 16 residues. The CDR3 reads CASSERVAGSYNEQFF.